The present T cell receptor beta chain was sequenced within a study of T cells after posttransplantation cyclophosphamide. Many counts were recorded for this clone. The antigen is not known. Peripheral blood was collected from the related graft donor on the marrow donation day. Measured with immunoSEQ multiplex PCR; TCRdb has only the in-frame clones, and not every one. Recorded here are over 20,000 clones, with no singletons, and the ten leading clones hold over 1.3%. V lost 0 bases and J 7 bases, leaving 9 bases between the germline ends. Germline assignment: CDR1 MNHEY and CDR2 SVGAGI. The CDR3 spans 14 residues. Study-level findings and limits: Tissue-infiltrating T cells from skin or gut overlapped little with blood T cells. Recipient CMV seropositivity and CMV reactivation strongly tracked TRB clonality.

Sequencing was done on a sample of PBMCs. The receptor was isolated from a man aged 50-59 years in good health, CMV-negative, and a related stem cell transplant donor. This rearrangement joins TRBV6-5 to TRBJ1-4; tentative D call: TRBD1 (5 bases). CDR3: CASSYSGAAEKLFF. The CDR3, as DNA: TGTGCCAGCAGTTACTCAGGGGCGGCTGAAAAACTGTTTTTT.